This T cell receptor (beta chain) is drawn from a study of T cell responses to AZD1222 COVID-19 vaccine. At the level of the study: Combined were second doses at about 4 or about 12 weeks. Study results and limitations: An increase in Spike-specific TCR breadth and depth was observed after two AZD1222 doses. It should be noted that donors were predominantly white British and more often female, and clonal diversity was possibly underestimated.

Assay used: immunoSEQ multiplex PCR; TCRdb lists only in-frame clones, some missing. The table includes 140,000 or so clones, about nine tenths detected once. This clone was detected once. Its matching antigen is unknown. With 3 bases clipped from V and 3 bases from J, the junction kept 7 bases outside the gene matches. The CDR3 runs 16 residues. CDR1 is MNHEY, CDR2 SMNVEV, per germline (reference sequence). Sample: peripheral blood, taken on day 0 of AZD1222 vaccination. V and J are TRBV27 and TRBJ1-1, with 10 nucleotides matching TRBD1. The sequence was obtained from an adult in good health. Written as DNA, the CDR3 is TGTGCCAGCAGTTTTCGCCTGGGGACAGGGGACACTGAAGCTTTCTTT. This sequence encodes CASSFRLGTGDTEAFF.